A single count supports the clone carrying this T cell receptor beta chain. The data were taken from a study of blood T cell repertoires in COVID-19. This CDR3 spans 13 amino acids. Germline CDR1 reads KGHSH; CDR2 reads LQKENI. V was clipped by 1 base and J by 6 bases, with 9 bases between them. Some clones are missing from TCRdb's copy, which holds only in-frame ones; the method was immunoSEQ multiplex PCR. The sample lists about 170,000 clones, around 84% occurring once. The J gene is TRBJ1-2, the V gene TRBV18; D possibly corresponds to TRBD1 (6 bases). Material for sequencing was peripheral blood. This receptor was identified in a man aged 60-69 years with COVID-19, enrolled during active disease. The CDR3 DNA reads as TGTGCCAGCTCACCACGGACAGCCGATGGCTACACCTTC. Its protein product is CASSPRTADGYTF.